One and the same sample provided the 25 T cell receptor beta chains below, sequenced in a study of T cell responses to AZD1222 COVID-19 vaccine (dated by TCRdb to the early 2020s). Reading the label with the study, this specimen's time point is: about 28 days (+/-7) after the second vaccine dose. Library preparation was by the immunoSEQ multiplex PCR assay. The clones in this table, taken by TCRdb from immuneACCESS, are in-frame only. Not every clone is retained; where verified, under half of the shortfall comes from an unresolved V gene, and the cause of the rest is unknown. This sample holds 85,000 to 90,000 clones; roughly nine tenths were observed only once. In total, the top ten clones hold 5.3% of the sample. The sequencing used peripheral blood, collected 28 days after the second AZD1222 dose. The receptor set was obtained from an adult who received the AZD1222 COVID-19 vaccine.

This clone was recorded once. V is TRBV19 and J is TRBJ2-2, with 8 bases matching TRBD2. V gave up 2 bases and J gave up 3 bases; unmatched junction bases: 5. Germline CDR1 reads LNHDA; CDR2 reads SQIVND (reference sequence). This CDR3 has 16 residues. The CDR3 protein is CASSIQGGGYTGELFF. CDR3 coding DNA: TGTGCCAGTAGTATACAAGGCGGGGGGTACACCGGGGAGCTGTTTTTT.

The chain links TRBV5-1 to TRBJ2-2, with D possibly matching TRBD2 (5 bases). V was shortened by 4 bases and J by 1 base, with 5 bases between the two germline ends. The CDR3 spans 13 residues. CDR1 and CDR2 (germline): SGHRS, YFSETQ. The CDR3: CASSRGNTGELFF. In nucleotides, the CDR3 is TGCGCCAGCAGCCGGGGGAACACCGGGGAGCTGTTTTTT.

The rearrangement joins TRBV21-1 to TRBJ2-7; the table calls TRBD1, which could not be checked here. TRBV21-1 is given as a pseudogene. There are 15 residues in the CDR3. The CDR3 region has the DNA TGTGCCAGCAGCAGTCAGGACAGGGGATGTTGGGAGCAGTACGTC. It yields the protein CASSSQDRGCWEQYV.

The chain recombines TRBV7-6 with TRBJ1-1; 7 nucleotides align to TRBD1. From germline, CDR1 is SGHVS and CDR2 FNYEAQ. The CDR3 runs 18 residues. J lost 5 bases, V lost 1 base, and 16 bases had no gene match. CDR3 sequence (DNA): TGTGCCAGCAGCTTAGTAAATTTGTGGTACAGGGGCGAAACTGAAGCTTTCTTT. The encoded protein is CASSLVNLWYRGETEAFF.

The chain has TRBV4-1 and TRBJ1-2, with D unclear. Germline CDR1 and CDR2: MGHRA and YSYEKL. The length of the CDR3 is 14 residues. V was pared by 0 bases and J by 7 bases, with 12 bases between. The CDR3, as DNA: TGCGCCAGCAGCCAAGAGGGCTGGGAGGCTGGCTACACCTTC. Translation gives CASSQEGWEAGYTF.

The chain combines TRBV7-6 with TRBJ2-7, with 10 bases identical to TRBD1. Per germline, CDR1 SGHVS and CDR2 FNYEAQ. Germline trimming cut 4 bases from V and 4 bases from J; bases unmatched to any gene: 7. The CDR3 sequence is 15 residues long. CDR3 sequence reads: CASSSIRDRGYEQYF. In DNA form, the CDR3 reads TGTGCCAGCAGCTCGATCCGGGACAGGGGATACGAGCAGTACTTC.

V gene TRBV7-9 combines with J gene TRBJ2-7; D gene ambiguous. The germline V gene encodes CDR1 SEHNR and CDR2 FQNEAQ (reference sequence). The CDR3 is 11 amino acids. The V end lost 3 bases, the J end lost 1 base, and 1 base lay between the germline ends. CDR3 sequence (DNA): TGTGCCAGCAGCTTGTCCTACGAGCAGTACTTC. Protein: CASSLSYEQYF.

The CDR3 region has the DNA TGTGCCAGCAGCCAAGACACGGGGGGCTACAATGAGCAGTTCTTC. Translation: CASSQDTGGYNEQFF. This chain joins TRBV4-2 and TRBJ2-1, with 7 positions matching TRBD2. This CDR3 has 15 residues. Germline V gives CDR1 LGHNA, CDR2 YNFKEQ. V lost 0 bases, J lost 3 bases, and 2 bases stayed unmatched.

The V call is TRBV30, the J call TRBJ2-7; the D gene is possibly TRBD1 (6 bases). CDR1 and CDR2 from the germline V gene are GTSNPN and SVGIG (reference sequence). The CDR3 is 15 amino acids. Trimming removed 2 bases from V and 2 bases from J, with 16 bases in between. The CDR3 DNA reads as TGTGCCTGGAGTTGGGGAACAGGGATTCCCTACGAGCAGTACTTC. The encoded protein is CAWSWGTGIPYEQYF.

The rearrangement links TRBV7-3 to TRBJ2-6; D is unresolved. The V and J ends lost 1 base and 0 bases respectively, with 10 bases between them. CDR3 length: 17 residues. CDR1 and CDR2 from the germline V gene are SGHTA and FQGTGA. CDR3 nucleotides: TGTGCCAGCAGCTTAAGGAGAACGGTCTCTGGGGCCAACGTCCTGACTTTC. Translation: CASSLRRTVSGANVLTF.

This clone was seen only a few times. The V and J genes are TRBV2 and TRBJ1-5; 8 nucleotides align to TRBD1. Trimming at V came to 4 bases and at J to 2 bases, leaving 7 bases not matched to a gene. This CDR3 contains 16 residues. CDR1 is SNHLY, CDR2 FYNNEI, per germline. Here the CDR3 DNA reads TGTGCCAGCAGTGGACAGGGGAGTTGGGGCAATCAGCCCCAGCATTTT. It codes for CASSGQGSWGNQPQHF.

The CDR3 loop is CASSPPDIWDGGNTEAFF. The CDR3, as DNA: TGTGCCAGCAGCCCCCCGGATATTTGGGACGGGGGGAACACTGAAGCTTTCTTT. This rearrangement joins TRBV3-1 (or the pseudogene TRBV3-2) to TRBJ1-1; possible D gene TRBD1, 5 bases. Trimming took off 4 bases at V and 1 base at J, with 22 bases between the two ends. Germline V gene data show CDR1 as LGHDT and CDR2 as YNNKEL (reference sequence). This CDR3 is built from 18 residues.

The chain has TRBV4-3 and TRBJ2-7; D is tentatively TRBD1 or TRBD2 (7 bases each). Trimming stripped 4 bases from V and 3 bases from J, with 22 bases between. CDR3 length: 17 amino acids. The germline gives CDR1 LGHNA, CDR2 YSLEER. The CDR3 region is CASSPGRRGTVNYEQYF. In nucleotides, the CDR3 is TGCGCCAGCAGCCCCGGGAGGAGAGGGACAGTTAACTACGAGCAGTACTTC.

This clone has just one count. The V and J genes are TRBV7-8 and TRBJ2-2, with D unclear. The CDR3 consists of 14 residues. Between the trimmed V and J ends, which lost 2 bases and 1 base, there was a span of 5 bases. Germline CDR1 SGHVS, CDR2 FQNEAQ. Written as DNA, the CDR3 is TGTGCCAGCAGCTTATGGGAGAACACCGGGGAGCTGTTTTTT. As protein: CASSLWENTGELFF.

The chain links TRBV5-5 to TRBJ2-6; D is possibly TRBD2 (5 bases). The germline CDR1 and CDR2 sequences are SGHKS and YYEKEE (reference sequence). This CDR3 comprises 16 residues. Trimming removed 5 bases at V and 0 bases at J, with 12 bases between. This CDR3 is CASRGVGTSGANVLTF. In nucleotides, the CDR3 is TGTGCCAGCAGGGGAGTCGGAACCTCTGGGGCCAACGTCCTGACTTTC.

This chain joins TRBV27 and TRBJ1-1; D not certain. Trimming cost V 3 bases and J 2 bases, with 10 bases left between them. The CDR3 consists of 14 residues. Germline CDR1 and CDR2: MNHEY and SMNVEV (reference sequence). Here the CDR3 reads CASSFSWSNTEAFF. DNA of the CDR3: TGTGCCAGCAGTTTTTCATGGAGTAACACTGAAGCTTTCTTT.

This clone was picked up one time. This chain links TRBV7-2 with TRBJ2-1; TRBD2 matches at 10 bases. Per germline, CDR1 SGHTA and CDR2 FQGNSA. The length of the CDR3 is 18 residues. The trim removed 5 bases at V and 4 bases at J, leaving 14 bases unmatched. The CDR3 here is CASSPDHWTSGTYNEQFF. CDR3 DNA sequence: TGTGCCAGCAGCCCCGACCACTGGACTAGCGGTACATACAATGAGCAGTTCTTC.

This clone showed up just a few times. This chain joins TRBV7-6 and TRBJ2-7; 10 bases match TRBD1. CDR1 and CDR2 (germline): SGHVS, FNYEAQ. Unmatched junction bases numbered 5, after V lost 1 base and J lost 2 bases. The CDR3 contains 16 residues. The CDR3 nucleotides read TGTGCCAGCAGCTTAGGTCCGGGACAGGGGACCTACGAGCAGTACTTC. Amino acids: CASSLGPGQGTYEQYF.

This CDR3 is CASSLGGGGATGELFF. The CDR3 DNA reads as TGCGCCAGCAGCCTGGGCGGGGGAGGCGCGACCGGGGAGCTGTTTTTT. The chain has TRBV4-1 and TRBJ2-2; 7 bases align to TRBD2. V shed 4 bases, J shed 5 bases, and the junction held 10 bases outside the gene matches. Germline-derived CDR1 and CDR2 are MGHRA and YSYEKL. The CDR3 has 16 residues.

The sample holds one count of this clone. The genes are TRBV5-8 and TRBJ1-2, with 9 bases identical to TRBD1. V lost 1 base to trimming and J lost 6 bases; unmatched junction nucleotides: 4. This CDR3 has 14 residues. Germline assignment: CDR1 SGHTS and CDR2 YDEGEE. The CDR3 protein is CASSLRTGADGYTF. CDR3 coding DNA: TGTGCCAGCAGCTTGCGGACAGGGGCCGATGGCTACACCTTC.

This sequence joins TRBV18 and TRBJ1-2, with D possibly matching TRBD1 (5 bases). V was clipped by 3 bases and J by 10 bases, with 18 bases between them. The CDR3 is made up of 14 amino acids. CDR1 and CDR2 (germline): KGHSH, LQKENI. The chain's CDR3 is CASSPVTGRGNYTF. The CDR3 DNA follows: TGTGCCAGCTCACCGGTTACAGGACGAGGAAACTACACCTTC.

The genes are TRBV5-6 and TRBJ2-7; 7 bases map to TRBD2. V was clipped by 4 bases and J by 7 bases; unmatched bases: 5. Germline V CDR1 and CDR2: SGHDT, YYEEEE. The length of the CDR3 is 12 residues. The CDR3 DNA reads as TGTGCCAGCAGCCTGGGAGGGGAGGAGCAGTACTTC. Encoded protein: CASSLGGEEQYF.

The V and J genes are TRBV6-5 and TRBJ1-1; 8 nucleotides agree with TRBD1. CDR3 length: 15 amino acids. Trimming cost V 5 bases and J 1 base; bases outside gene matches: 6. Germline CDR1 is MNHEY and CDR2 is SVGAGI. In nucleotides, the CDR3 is TGTGCCAGCAGTAACACCGGGACAGGGAACACTGAAGCTTTCTTT. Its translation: CASSNTGTGNTEAFF.

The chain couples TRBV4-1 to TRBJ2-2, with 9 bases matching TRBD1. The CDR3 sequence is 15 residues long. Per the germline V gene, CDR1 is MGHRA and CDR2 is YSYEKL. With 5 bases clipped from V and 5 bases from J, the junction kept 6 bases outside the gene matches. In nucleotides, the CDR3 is TGCGCCAGCAGCACCGGGACAGGGTGGACCGGGGAGCTGTTTTTT. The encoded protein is CASSTGTGWTGELFF.

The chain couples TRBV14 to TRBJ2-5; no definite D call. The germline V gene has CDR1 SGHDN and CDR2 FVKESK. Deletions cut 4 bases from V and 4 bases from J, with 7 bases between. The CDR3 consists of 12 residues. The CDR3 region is CASSRKGETQYF. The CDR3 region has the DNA TGTGCCAGCAGCCGGAAAGGAGAGACCCAGTACTTC.